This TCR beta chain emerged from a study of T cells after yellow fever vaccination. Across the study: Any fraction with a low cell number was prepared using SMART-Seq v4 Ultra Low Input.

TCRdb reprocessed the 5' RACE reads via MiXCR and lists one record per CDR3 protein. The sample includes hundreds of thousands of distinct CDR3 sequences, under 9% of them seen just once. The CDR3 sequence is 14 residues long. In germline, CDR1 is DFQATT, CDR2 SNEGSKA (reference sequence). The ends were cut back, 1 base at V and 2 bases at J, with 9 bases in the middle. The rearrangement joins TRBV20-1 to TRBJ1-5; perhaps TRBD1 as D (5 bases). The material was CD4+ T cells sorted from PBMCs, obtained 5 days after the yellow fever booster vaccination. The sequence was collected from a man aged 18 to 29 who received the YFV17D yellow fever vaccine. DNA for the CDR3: TGCAGTGCTAGAGGGGGGACGGGCAATCAGCCCCAGCATTTT. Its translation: CSARGGTGNQPQHF.